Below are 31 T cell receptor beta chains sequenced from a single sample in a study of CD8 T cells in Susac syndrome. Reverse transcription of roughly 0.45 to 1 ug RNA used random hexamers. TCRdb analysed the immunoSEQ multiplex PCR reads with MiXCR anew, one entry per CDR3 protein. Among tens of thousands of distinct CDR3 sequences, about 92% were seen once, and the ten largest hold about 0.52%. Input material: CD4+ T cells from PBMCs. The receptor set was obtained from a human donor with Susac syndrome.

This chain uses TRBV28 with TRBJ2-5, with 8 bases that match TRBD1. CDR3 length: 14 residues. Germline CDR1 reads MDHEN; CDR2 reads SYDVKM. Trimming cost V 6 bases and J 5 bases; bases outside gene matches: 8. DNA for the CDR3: TGTGCCAGCAGGACGACAGGGGATGGGGAGACCCAGTACTTC. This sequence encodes CASRTTGDGETQYF.

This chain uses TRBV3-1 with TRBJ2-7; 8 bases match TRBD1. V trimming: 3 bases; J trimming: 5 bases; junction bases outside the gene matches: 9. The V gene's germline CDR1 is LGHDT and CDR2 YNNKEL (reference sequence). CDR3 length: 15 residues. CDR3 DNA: TGTGCCAGCAGCCAGTTACCCGGGACAGGCAACGAGCAGTACTTC. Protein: CASSQLPGTGNEQYF.

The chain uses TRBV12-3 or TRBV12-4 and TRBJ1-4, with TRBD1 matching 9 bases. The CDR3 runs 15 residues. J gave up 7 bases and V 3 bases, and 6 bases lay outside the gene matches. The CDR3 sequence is CASSFSNRGLEKLFF. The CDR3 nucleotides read TGTGCCAGCAGTTTTAGTAACAGGGGGCTTGAAAAACTGTTTTTT.

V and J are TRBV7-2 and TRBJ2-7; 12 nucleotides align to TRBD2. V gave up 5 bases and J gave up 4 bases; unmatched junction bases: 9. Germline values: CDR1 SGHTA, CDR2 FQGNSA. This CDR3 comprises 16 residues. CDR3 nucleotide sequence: TGTGCCAGCAGCCCCACGCTAGCGGGAGGGAGGTACGAGCAGTACTTC. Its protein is CASSPTLAGGRYEQYF.

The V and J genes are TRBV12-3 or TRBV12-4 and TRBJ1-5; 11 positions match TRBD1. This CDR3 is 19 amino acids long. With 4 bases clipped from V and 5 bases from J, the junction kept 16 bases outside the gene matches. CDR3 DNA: TGTGCCAGCAGTTCACCTACTCCGGGACAGGGGGGATGGGATCAGCCCCAGCATTTT. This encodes CASSSPTPGQGGWDQPQHF.

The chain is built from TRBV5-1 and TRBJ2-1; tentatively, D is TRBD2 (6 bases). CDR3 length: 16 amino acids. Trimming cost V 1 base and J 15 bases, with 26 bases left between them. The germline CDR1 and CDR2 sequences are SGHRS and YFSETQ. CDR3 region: CASSLSRPTEGRVWFF. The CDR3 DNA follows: TGCGCCAGCAGCTTGTCTCGCCCGACGGAGGGGCGCGTTTGGTTCTTC.

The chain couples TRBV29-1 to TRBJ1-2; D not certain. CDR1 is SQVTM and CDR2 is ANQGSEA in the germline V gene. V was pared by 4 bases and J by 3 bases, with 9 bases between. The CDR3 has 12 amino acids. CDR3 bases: TGCAGCGTTGTAAGGATGGACTATGGCTACACCTTC. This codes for CSVVRMDYGYTF. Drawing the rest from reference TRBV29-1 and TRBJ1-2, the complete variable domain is SAVISQKPSRDICQRGTSLTIQCQVDSQVTMMFWYRQQPGQSLTLIATANQGSEATYESGFVIDKFPISRPNLTFSTLTVSNMSPEDSSIYLCSVVRMDYGYTFGSGTRLTVV.

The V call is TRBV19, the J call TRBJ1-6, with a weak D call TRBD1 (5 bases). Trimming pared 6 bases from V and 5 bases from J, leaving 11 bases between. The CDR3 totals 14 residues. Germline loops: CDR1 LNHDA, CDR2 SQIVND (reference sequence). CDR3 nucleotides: TGTGCCAGTAGCGCTGGAGGGGATAATTCACCCCTCCACTTT. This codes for CASSAGGDNSPLHF.

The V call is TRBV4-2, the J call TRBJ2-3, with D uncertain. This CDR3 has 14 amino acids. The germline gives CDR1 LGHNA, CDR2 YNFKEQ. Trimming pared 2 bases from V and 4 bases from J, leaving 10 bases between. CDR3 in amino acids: CASSQMHAADTQYF. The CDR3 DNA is TGTGCCAGCAGCCAAATGCACGCCGCAGATACGCAGTATTTT.

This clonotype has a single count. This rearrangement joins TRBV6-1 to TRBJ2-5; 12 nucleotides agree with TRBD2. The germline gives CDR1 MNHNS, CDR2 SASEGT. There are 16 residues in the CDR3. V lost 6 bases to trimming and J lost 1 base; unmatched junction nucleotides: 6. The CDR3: CASSGLAGSIQETQYF. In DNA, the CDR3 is TGTGCCAGCAGCGGACTAGCGGGAAGCATCCAAGAGACCCAGTACTTC.

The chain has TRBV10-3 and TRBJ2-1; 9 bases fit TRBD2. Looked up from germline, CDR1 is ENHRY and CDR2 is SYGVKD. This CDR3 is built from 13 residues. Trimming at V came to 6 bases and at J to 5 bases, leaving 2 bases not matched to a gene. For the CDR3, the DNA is TGTGCCATCAGGCTAGCGGGGAACAATGAGCAGTTCTTC. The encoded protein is CAIRLAGNNEQFF.

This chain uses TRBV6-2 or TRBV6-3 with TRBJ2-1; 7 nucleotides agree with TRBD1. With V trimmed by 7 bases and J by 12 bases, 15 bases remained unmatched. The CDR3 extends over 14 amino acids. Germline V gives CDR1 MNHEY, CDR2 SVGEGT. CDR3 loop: CASTTETGLLRQFF. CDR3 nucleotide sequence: TGTGCCAGCACCACCGAGACAGGGCTCCTCCGGCAGTTCTTC.

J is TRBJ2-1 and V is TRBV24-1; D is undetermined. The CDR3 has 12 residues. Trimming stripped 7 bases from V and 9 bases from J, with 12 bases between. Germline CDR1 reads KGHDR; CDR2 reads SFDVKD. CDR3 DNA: TGTGCCACCAGCCGGCTCGGCGGTGAGCAGTTCTTC. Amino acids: CATSRLGGEQFF.

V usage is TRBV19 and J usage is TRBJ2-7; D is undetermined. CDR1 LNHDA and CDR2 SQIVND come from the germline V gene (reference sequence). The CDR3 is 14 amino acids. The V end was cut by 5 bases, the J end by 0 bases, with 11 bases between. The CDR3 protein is CASSRRRNSYEQYF. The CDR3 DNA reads TGTGCCAGTAGTCGGCGACGAAACTCCTACGAGCAGTACTTC.

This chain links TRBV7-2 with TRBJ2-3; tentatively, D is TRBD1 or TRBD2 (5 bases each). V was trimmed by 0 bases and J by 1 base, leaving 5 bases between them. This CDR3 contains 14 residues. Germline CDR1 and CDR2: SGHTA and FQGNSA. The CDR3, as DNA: TGTGCCAGCAGCTTAGCGGGGGGCACAGATACGCAGTATTTT. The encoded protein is CASSLAGGTDTQYF.

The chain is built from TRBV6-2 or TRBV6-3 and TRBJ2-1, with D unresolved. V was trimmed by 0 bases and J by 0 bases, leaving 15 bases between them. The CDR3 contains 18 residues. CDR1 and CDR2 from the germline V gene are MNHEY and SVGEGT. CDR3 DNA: TGTGCCAGCAGTTACTCGTACTTTACGCCGGGCTCCTACAATGAGCAGTTCTTC. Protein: CASSYSYFTPGSYNEQFF.

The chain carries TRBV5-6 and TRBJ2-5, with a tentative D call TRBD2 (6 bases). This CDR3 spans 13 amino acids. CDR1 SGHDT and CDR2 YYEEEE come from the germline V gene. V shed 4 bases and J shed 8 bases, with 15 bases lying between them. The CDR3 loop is CASSPGERVTQYF. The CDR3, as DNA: TGTGCCAGCAGCCCGGGGGAAAGGGTCACCCAGTACTTC. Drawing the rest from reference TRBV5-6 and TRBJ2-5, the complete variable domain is DAGVTQSPTHLIKTRGQQVTLRCSPKSGHDTVSWYQQALGQGPQFIFQYYEEEERQRGNFPDRFSGHQFPNYSSELNVNALLLGDSALYLCASSPGERVTQYFGPGTRLLVL.

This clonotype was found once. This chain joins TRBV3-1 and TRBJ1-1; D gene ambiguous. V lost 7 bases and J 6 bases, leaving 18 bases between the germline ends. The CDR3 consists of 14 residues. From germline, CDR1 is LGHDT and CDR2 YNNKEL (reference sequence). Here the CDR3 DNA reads TGTGCCAGCACTGAAGGAGGTAGGGCCGCTGAAGCTTTCTTT. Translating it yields CASTEGGRAAEAFF.

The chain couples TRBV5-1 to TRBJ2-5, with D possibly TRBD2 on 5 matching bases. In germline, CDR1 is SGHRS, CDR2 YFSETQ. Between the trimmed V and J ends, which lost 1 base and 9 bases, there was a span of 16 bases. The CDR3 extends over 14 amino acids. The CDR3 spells CASSLPGNQASQYF. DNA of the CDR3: TGCGCCAGCAGCTTGCCCGGGAACCAAGCATCCCAGTACTTC.

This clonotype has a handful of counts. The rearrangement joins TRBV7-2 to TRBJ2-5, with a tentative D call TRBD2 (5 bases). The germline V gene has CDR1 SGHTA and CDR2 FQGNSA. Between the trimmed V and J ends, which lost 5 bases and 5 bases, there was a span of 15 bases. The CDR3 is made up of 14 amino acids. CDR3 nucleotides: TGTGCCAGCAGCACCGGGGTCTCCAAGGAGACCCAGTACTTC. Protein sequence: CASSTGVSKETQYF.

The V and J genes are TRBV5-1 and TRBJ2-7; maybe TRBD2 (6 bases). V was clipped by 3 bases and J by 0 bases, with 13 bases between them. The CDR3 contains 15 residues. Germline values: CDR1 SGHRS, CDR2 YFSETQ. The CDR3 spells CASSSGGSLSYEQYF. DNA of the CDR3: TGCGCCAGCAGCTCTGGGGGGTCCCTCTCCTACGAGCAGTACTTC.

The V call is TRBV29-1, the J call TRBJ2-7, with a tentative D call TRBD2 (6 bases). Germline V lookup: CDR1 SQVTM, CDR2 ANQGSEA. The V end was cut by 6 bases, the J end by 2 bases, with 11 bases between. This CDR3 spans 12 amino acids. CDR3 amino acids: CSVGGGPYEQYF. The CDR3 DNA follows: TGCAGCGTGGGCGGAGGGCCCTACGAGCAGTACTTC.

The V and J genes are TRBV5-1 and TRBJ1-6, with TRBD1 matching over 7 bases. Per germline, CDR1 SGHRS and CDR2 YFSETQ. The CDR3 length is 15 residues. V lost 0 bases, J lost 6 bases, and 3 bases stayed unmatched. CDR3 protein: CASSLAGQFNSPLHF. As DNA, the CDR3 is TGCGCCAGCAGCTTGGCGGGACAGTTTAATTCACCCCTCCACTTT.

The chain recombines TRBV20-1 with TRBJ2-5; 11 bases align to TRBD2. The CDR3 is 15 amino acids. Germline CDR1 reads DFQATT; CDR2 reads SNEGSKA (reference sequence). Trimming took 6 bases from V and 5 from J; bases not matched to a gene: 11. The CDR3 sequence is CSATHSGRAVETQYF. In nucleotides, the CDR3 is TGCAGTGCAACACATAGCGGGAGGGCCGTGGAGACCCAGTACTTC.

CDR3 sequence: CASSQVDRPYEQYF. DNA for the CDR3: TGTGCCAGCAGCCAAGTAGACAGGCCCTACGAGCAGTACTTC. The chain has TRBV3-1 and TRBJ2-7; possibly TRBD1 for D (6 bases). Germline CDR1 and CDR2: LGHDT and YNNKEL (reference sequence). The CDR3 sequence is 14 residues long. Trimming pared 1 base from V and 2 bases from J, leaving 9 bases between.

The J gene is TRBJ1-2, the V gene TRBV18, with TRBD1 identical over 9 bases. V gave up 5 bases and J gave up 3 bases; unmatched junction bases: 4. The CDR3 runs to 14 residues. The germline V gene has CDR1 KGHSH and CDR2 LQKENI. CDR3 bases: TGTGCCAGCTCATCCGGGACAGGGTACTATGGCTACACCTTC. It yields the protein CASSSGTGYYGYTF.

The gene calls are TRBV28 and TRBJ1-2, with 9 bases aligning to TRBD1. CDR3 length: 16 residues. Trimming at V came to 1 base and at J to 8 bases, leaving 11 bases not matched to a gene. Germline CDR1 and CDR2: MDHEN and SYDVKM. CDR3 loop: CASSLLTPGQGGGYTF. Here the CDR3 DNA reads TGTGCCAGCAGTTTATTAACCCCGGGACAGGGAGGGGGCTACACCTTC.

CDR3 nucleotide sequence: TGTGCCAGCAGCCCGGGGGGCAGAGAGCAGCCCCAGCATTTT. As protein: CASSPGGREQPQHF. The chain is built from TRBV3-1 and TRBJ1-5; possible D gene TRBD1, 6 bases. Trimming cost V 4 bases and J 7 bases, with 14 bases left between them. The CDR3 totals 14 residues. Germline V lookup: CDR1 LGHDT, CDR2 YNNKEL (reference sequence). Looking up the rest from reference TRBV3-1 and TRBJ1-5 gives the full variable domain: DTAVSQTPKYLVTQMGNDKSIKCEQNLGHDTMYWYKQDSKKFLKIMFSYNNKELIINETVPNRFSPKSPDKAHLNLHINSLELGDSAVYFCASSPGGREQPQHFGDGTRLSIL.

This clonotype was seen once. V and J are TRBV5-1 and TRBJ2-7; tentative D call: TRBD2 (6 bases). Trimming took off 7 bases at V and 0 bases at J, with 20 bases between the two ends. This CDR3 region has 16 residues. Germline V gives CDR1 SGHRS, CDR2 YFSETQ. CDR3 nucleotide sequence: TGCGCCAGCTCCTGGGGCCCGGGAGCCTCCTCCTACGAGCAGTACTTC. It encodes CASSWGPGASSYEQYF.

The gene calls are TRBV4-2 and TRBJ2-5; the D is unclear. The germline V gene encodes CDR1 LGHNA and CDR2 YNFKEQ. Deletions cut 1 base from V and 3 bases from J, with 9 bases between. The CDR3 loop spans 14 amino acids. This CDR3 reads CASSQGGYEETQYF. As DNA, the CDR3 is TGTGCCAGCAGCCAAGGCGGCTACGAAGAGACCCAGTACTTC.

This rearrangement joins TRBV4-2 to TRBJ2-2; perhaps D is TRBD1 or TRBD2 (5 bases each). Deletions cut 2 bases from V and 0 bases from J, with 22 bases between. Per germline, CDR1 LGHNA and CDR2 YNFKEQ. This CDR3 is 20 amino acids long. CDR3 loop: CASSQNAPGTFTTNTGELFF. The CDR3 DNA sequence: TGTGCCAGCAGCCAAAATGCTCCGGGGACCTTTACTACGAACACCGGGGAGCTGTTTTTT.